This paragraph reports one T cell receptor beta chain. Its antigen remains unidentified. The record originates from a study of T cells in women clearing cervical HPV infection. Study in general: Controls gave blood once infection was undetectable; cases at lesion identification. Study-wide findings and caveats: Repertoire richness, not evenness, was significantly elevated in CIN3+ cases versus controls. Each sample's T-cell count was unknown, possibly confounding richness.

TCRdb keeps only in-frame clones here, not all; method: immunoSEQ multiplex PCR. The sample table includes over 9,500 clones. The receptor was isolated from a woman between 18 and 70 years old with a cervical HPV16 infection that either progressed to CIN3+ or cleared (not recorded which). Sequenced input: blood buffy coat.

CDR3 bases read: TGTGCCAGCTCACCGTCGGGTGAAGAGACG. Residues: CASSPSGEET. The whole CDR3 protein is CASSPSGEETQYF. This chain connects TRBV18 to TRBJ2-3; D is uncertain. The read terminates 3 residues before the CDR3 end, so the remaining end is supplied by the germline J gene. The germline V gene encodes CDR1 KGHSH and CDR2 LQKENI. This CDR3 has 13 amino acids.